This TCR beta chain stems from a study of T cells after yellow fever vaccination. Study background: Where fractions had low cell numbers, libraries were prepared from them with the SMART-Seq v4 Ultra Low Input RNA kit.

TCRdb ran MiXCR on the 5' RACE reads and lists one entry per CDR3 protein. In the table there are some 340,000 distinct CDR3 sequences, about 4% of which are singletons. In germline, CDR1 is SQVTM, CDR2 ANQGSEA. The CDR3 length is 16 residues. The trim removed 2 bases at V and 4 bases at J, leaving 6 bases unmatched. The chain recombines TRBV29-1 with TRBJ2-3; 13 bases agree with TRBD2. The origin of this receptor is a man younger than 35 who received the YFV17D yellow fever vaccine. Source: PBMCs, taken 5 days after the yellow fever booster vaccination. In DNA form, the CDR3 reads TGCAGCGTTGAACTTGGGACTAGCGGGGTCCCAGATACGCAGTATTTT. Its translation is CSVELGTSGVPDTQYF.